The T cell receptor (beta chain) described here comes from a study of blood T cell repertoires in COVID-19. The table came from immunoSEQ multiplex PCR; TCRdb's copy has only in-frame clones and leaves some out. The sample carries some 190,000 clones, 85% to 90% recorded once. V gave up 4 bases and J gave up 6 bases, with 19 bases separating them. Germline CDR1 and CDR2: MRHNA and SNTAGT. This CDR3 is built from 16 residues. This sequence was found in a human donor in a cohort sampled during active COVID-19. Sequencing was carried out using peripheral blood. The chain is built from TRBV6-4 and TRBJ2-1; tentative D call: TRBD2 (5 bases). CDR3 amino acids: CASSAQFSAYSNEQFF. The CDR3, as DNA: TGTGCCAGCAGTGCCCAATTTAGCGCCTACTCCAATGAGCAGTTCTTC.